One sample yielded the 31 T cell receptor beta chains listed below, sequenced in a study of cytomegalovirus exposure and HLA in healthy donors. The PCR ran on 60 Vbeta and 13 Jbeta primers. The data were produced by immunoSEQ multiplex PCR, yet TCRdb's version contains in-frame clones alone and is incomplete. The sample carries hundreds of thousands of clones, 75% to 90% recorded once. The sequenced material came from PBMCs. These receptors came from a boy between 2 and 15 years old in good health and CMV-seronegative.

This chain uses TRBV6-1 with TRBJ1-1; TRBD1 might be the D (5 bases). Per germline, CDR1 MNHNS and CDR2 SASEGT. The V gene lost 2 bases and the J gene lost 0 bases, with 7 bases spanning the gap. CDR3 length equals 14 residues. CDR3 amino acids: CASSETDMNTEAFF. The CDR3 DNA sequence: TGTGCCAGCAGTGAAACGGACATGAACACTGAAGCTTTCTTT.

The gene calls are TRBV27 and TRBJ2-7; 8 bases are a match to TRBD2. Germline-derived CDR1 and CDR2 are MNHEY and SMNVEV (reference sequence). After removal of 4 bases from V and 10 bases from J, the junction contained 6 bases not matched to a gene. The length of the CDR3 is 12 residues. The CDR3 coding sequence is TGTGCCAGCAGTTCCCCTAGCGGGCCTCAGTACTTC. Translating gives CASSSPSGPQYF.

The CDR3 spells CASSVARQGAGYTF. CDR3 nucleotide sequence: TGTGCCAGCAGCGTAGCAAGACAGGGGGCTGGCTACACCTTC. J is TRBJ1-2 and V is TRBV9, with 10 bases matching TRBD1. The ends lost 0 bases at V and 7 bases at J; junction bases unmatched: 3. The germline V gene encodes CDR1 SGDLS and CDR2 YYNGEE. The CDR3 has 14 residues.

The chain joins TRBV5-1 to TRBJ2-2; D may be TRBD1 (5 bases). V was shortened by 0 bases and J by 2 bases, with 8 bases between the two germline ends. CDR1 is SGHRS, CDR2 YFSETQ, per germline. The CDR3 is made up of 15 amino acids. This chain's CDR3 is CASSLADRNTGELFF. In DNA, the CDR3 is TGCGCCAGCAGCTTGGCCGACAGAAACACCGGGGAGCTGTTTTTT. The variable domain in full, with the rest retrieved from reference TRBV5-1 and TRBJ2-2, is KAGVTQTPRYLIKTRGQQVTLSCSPISGHRSVSWYQQTPGQGLQFLFEYFSETQRNKGNFPGRFSGRQFSNSRSEMNVSTLELGDSALYLCASSLADRNTGELFFGEGSRLTVL.

CDR3 sequence: CASSFGTYEQYF. The CDR3 DNA is TGTGCCAGCAGCTTTGGCACCTACGAGCAGTACTTC. V and J are TRBV5-4 and TRBJ2-7; no clear D gene. The V gene's germline CDR1 is SGHNT and CDR2 YYREEE (reference sequence). The ends were cut back, 2 bases at V and 2 bases at J, with 5 bases in the middle. The CDR3 runs 12 residues.

This sequence joins TRBV15 and TRBJ1-2, with TRBD1 matching 8 bases. With 4 bases clipped from V and 7 bases from J, the junction kept 11 bases outside the gene matches. This CDR3 is 15 amino acids long. The V gene's germline CDR1 is LNHNV and CDR2 YYDKDF (reference sequence). CDR3 bases: TGTGCCACCAGCAAAGATCAGGGGGCTTGGTCTGGCTACACCTTC. It encodes CATSKDQGAWSGYTF.

The chain employs TRBV4-1 and TRBJ2-4; 9 bases are shared with TRBD2. This CDR3 has 18 residues. V lost 0 bases and J lost 4; bases outside the gene matches: 10. From germline, CDR1 is MGHRA and CDR2 YSYEKL. In DNA, the CDR3 is TGCGCCAGCAGCCAAGATAAGACGCGGGAGGGCCCTAAAAACATTCAGTACTTC. Its translation: CASSQDKTREGPKNIQYF.

This clone occurred a few times. The rearrangement uses TRBV19 and TRBJ1-1; 7 bases map to TRBD1. CDR1 is LNHDA and CDR2 is SQIVND in the germline V gene (reference sequence). This CDR3 is built from 14 residues. Germline trimming cut 0 bases from V and 11 bases from J; bases unmatched to any gene: 9. The CDR3 DNA reads TGTGCCAGTAGTATAGATCGGCACAGGGGAAAGGCTTTCTTT. Residues: CASSIDRHRGKAFF.

The chain recombines TRBV2 with TRBJ1-4, with no clear D. The CDR3 sequence is 13 residues long. In germline, CDR1 is SNHLY, CDR2 FYNNEI. The V and J ends lost 5 bases and 10 bases respectively, with 14 bases between them. The CDR3 region is CASSTFVSGKLFF. Here the CDR3 DNA reads TGTGCCAGCAGTACTTTCGTAAGCGGAAAACTGTTTTTT. Together with reference TRBV2 and TRBJ1-4, the CDR3 gives the full variable domain: EPEVTQTPSHQVTQMGQEVILRCVPISNHLYFYWYRQILGQKVEFLVSFYNNEISEKSEIFDDQFSVERPDGSNFTLKIRSTKLEDSAMYFCASSTFVSGKLFFGSGTQLSVL.

This clone turned up a few times. The genes are TRBV25-1 and TRBJ2-7; D possibly corresponds to TRBD1 (5 bases). The CDR3 has 14 amino acids. The germline gives CDR1 MGHDK, CDR2 SYGVNS. Trimming cost V 6 bases and J 2 bases, with 14 bases left between them. CDR3: CASSNTGQTYEQYF. In DNA form, the CDR3 reads TGTGCCAGCAGCAATACAGGACAAACCTACGAGCAGTACTTC.

The chain has TRBV6-5 and TRBJ2-1; 9 positions agree with TRBD2. The CDR3 length is 15 residues. Looked up from germline, CDR1 is MNHEY and CDR2 is SVGAGI. V lost 2 bases to trimming and J lost 9 bases; unmatched junction nucleotides: 8. CDR3 region: CASSYVTSGTVEQFF. CDR3 coding DNA: TGTGCCAGCAGTTACGTGACTAGCGGTACCGTTGAGCAGTTCTTC.

The chain is built from TRBV5-3 and TRBJ2-3; 8 bases align to TRBD2. TRBV5-3 is marked as an open reading frame, function uncertain. After removal of 4 bases from V and 0 bases from J, the junction contained 4 bases not matched to a gene. This CDR3 spans 15 amino acids. Here the CDR3 reads CARSARGGSTDTQYF. As DNA, the CDR3 is TGTGCCAGAAGCGCCCGGGGGGGTAGCACAGATACGCAGTATTTT.

CDR3 nucleotides: TGCGCCAGCAGCTTGCGGAGTAACTATGGCTACACCTTC. Its translation: CASSLRSNYGYTF. This chain connects TRBV5-1 to TRBJ1-2; D is unclear. The CDR3 sequence is 13 residues long. V lost 1 base and J 1 base, leaving 5 bases between the germline ends. Germline values: CDR1 SGHRS, CDR2 YFSETQ.

The chain combines TRBV11-2 with TRBJ1-5; no clear D. Germline V gives CDR1 SGHAT, CDR2 FQNNGV. Trimming removed 1 base at V and 6 bases at J, with 16 bases between. The CDR3 consists of 16 residues. In DNA form, the CDR3 reads TGTGCCAGCAGCTTAGGAGACACCCCCTCATCTCAGCCCCAGCATTTT. This translates into CASSLGDTPSSQPQHF.

V usage is TRBV5-4 and J usage is TRBJ2-7, with 7 bases matching TRBD1. The length of the CDR3 is 14 residues. Germline values: CDR1 SGHNT, CDR2 YYREEE (reference sequence). Trimming removed 3 bases from V and 2 bases from J; junction bases left unmatched: 5. The CDR3 here is CASSSGTATYEQYF. The CDR3 nucleotides are TGTGCCAGCAGCTCCGGGACAGCAACCTACGAGCAGTACTTC.

The chain has TRBV6-5 and TRBJ2-5, with D unclear. The V and J ends lost 7 bases and 7 bases respectively, with 16 bases between them. The CDR3 loop spans 13 amino acids. CDR1 and CDR2 from the germline V gene are MNHEY and SVGAGI. CDR3 bases: TGTGCCAGCACAGTAGCCCGTATGGGGACCCAGTACTTC. Amino acids: CASTVARMGTQYF.

This clone was counted a single time. CDR3 loop: CASSLLGLAGTDTQYF. In nucleotides, the CDR3 is TGTGCCAGCAGCCTATTGGGACTAGCGGGTACAGATACGCAGTATTTT. The V and J genes are TRBV4-2 and TRBJ2-3, with TRBD2 matching over 12 bases. The CDR3 contains 16 residues. Germline CDR1 reads LGHNA; CDR2 reads YNFKEQ. V lost 4 bases to trimming and J lost 3 bases; unmatched junction nucleotides: 5.

V is TRBV11-2 and J is TRBJ1-2, with D maybe TRBD1 (6 bases). V was cut by 4 bases and J by 6 bases, with 12 bases left in between. The germline V gene encodes CDR1 SGHAT and CDR2 FQNNGV. The length of the CDR3 is 13 residues. The CDR3 nucleotides read TGTGCCAGCAGCTCGACTCGGACAGATGGCTACACCTTC. Residues: CASSSTRTDGYTF.

This chain uses TRBV9 with TRBJ2-7; 8 bases match TRBD2. Germline V lookup: CDR1 SGDLS, CDR2 YYNGEE. The CDR3 is 13 residues long. V trimming: 4 bases; J trimming: 3 bases; junction bases outside the gene matches: 3. The CDR3, as DNA: TGTGCCAGCAGCTCCGGGACTAGCTACGAGCAGTACTTC. Protein product: CASSSGTSYEQYF.

V and J are TRBV7-9 and TRBJ1-1; 7 bases align to TRBD1. With 5 bases clipped from V and 3 bases from J, the junction kept 3 bases outside the gene matches. CDR1 is SEHNR, CDR2 FQNEAQ, per germline (reference sequence). The CDR3 is made up of 13 amino acids. The CDR3: CASSPQGDTEAFF. DNA for the CDR3: TGTGCCAGCAGCCCGCAGGGGGACACTGAAGCTTTCTTT.

A few counts support this clone. The chain has TRBV5-1 and TRBJ1-1, with 10 positions matching TRBD1. The CDR3 extends over 11 amino acids. V was pared by 7 bases and J by 8 bases, with 2 bases of the junction left unmatched. Germline V gene sequence: CDR1 SGHRS, CDR2 YFSETQ. CDR3 protein: CASGGQGEAFF. Written as DNA, the CDR3 is TGCGCCAGCGGGGGACAGGGGGAAGCTTTCTTT.

The chain is built from TRBV7-9 and TRBJ2-5; D might be TRBD2 (5 bases). The V gene lost 5 bases and the J gene lost 4 bases, with 17 bases spanning the gap. Looked up from germline, CDR1 is SEHNR and CDR2 is FQNEAQ (reference sequence). The CDR3 loop spans 15 amino acids. The CDR3, as DNA: TGTGCCAGCAGCGTGGTCGTCGGACTGACAGAGACCCAGTACTTC. This codes for CASSVVVGLTETQYF.

The J gene is TRBJ2-3, the V gene TRBV27; 10 bases are a match to TRBD2. With V trimmed by 6 bases and J by 6 bases, 12 bases remained unmatched. Germline V lookup: CDR1 MNHEY, CDR2 SMNVEV (reference sequence). The CDR3 loop spans 16 amino acids. The CDR3 bases are TGTGCCAGCAGCCCGACGGCAGCGGGAGGGCCTGATACGCAGTATTTT. This encodes CASSPTAAGGPDTQYF.

This clone was found once. In DNA, the CDR3 is TGTGCCAGCTCACCAGCAAGGGGGGGAGGGGCGCTGACGTCGGCTTTCTTT. This codes for CASSPARGGGALTSAFF. The rearrangement joins TRBV18 to TRBJ1-1, with D possibly being TRBD1 (6 bases). This CDR3 is 17 amino acids long. The germline CDR1 and CDR2 sequences are KGHSH and LQKENI. Trimming shortened V by 2 bases and J by 11 bases, and 27 bases separated the two germline ends.

This clone was seen at least ten times. The chain carries TRBV6-1 and TRBJ1-4, with 7 bases fitting TRBD1. Germline CDR1 reads MNHNS; CDR2 reads SASEGT. V dropped 5 bases and J dropped 3; count of bases not matched to a gene: 6. CDR3 length: 15 residues. The CDR3 here is CASSTTGLSNEKLFF. The CDR3 region has the DNA TGTGCCAGCAGTACGACAGGGCTGTCTAATGAAAAACTGTTTTTT.

The rearrangement joins TRBV9 to TRBJ2-5, with 8 bases aligning to TRBD2. The CDR3 extends over 15 amino acids. The junction had 6 bases not matched to a gene; V was cut back by 0 bases and J by 5 bases. The V gene's germline CDR1 is SGDLS and CDR2 YYNGEE. The CDR3 region has the DNA TGTGCCAGCAGCGTAGAGCCAGCGGGAGTGGAGACCCAGTACTTC. It is translated as CASSVEPAGVETQYF.

The genes are TRBV14 and TRBJ2-6; D might be TRBD1 (5 bases). V was pared by 4 bases and J by 2 bases, with 9 bases between. The CDR3 totals 15 residues. CDR1 is SGHDN, CDR2 FVKESK, per germline. This CDR3 is CASSPQGTGANVLTF. In DNA, the CDR3 is TGTGCCAGCAGCCCGCAGGGAACTGGGGCCAACGTCCTGACTTTC.

The rearrangement links TRBV6-5 to TRBJ1-5; TRBD1 aligns across 7 bases. V was pared by 5 bases and J by 2 bases, with 6 bases of the junction left unmatched. Germline lookup yields CDR1 MNHEY and CDR2 SVGAGI. CDR3 length: 15 residues. For the CDR3, the DNA is TGTGCCAGCAGTCGGACAGGATTGGGCAATCAGCCCCAGCATTTT. This sequence encodes CASSRTGLGNQPQHF.

The DNA of the CDR3 is TGTGCCAGCAGTCTGGCTCCCGGGGGAGATGAGCAGTTCTTC. Translated: CASSLAPGGDEQFF. This rearrangement joins TRBV7-6 to TRBJ2-1; the D gene is possibly TRBD2 (6 bases). V was trimmed by 6 bases and J by 8 bases, leaving 17 bases between them. Germline assignment: CDR1 SGHVS and CDR2 FNYEAQ. The CDR3 is 14 residues long.

CDR3 sequence: CASSSTVLSTDTQYF. The DNA for the CDR3 is TGTGCCAGCAGCTCTACAGTTCTTAGCACAGATACGCAGTATTTT. This chain joins TRBV7-9 and TRBJ2-3; no clear D gene. Germline V gene lookup returns CDR1 SEHNR and CDR2 FQNEAQ (reference sequence). This CDR3 is 15 amino acids long. V was shortened by 4 bases and J by 0 bases, with 11 bases between the two germline ends.

V is TRBV7-8 and J is TRBJ2-2, with 13 bases fitting TRBD2. CDR1 SGHVS and CDR2 FQNEAQ come from the germline V gene. The length of the CDR3 is 16 residues. The ends lost 3 bases at V and 6 bases at J; junction bases unmatched: 4. The CDR3 sequence: CASSFGTSGDSGELFF. The CDR3, as DNA: TGTGCCAGCAGCTTCGGGACTAGCGGGGACTCCGGGGAGCTGTTTTTT.